One sample yielded the 16 T cell receptor beta chains listed below, sequenced in a study of T cells in Graves' hyperthyroidism and ophthalmopathy (dated by TCRdb to between 2018 and 2021). The library was obtained by multiplex PCR. Instrument on record: Illumina HiSeq 2000. The TCR beta CDR3 regions were amplified from RNA transcripts. A first-round RT-PCR of the TCR CDR3 used the HTBI primer set with the Qiagen OneStep RT-PCR kit. The public reads were run again by TCRdb, first through fastp at Q25 and then through MiXCR, and only productive beta chains were kept. Every entry covers one CDR3 protein and lists the most common genes and DNA from its rows. Present in this sample are 250,000 to 300,000 distinct CDR3 sequences, roughly an eighth of which were seen just once. Approximately 7.9% of the sample is held by the ten biggest clonotypes. Source material: blood. These receptors came from a woman aged 40-49 years with Graves' hyperthyroidism.

The chain carries TRBV6-6 and TRBJ2-7, with 7 bases matching TRBD2. This CDR3 region has 15 residues. The germline CDR1 and CDR2 sequences are MNHNY and SVGAGI (reference sequence). Germline trimming cut 2 bases from V and 5 bases from J; bases unmatched to any gene: 9. CDR3 sequence reads: CASSYPGTTTDEQYF. The CDR3 region has the DNA TGTGCCAGCAGTTACCCAGGGACTACGACCGACGAGCAGTACTTC.

This clonotype was detected many times. This chain joins TRBV6-1 and TRBJ1-6; tentatively, D is TRBD1 (5 bases). The CDR3 runs to 17 residues. Germline CDR1 is MNHNS and CDR2 is SASEGT. The germline V and J ends were trimmed by 5 bases and 0 bases, with 14 bases remaining between them. CDR3 DNA sequence: TGTGCCAGCAGTATCAAGACGGGGGGCTCCTATAATTCACCCCTCCACTTT. Its protein product is CASSIKTGGSYNSPLHF.

There are many counts of this clonotype. V is TRBV7-4 and J is TRBJ2-7; D ambiguous. Germline V lookup: CDR1 SGHVT, CDR2 SQSDAQ. The CDR3 extends over 16 amino acids. Trimming shortened V by 1 base and J by 1 base, and 14 bases separated the two germline ends. Written as DNA, the CDR3 is TGTGCCAGCAGCTTAGACCTCGGAGTTCGTTCCTACGAGCAGTACTTC. Translating it yields CASSLDLGVRSYEQYF.

This clonotype was picked up a small number of times. CDR3 region: CASSREADTQYF. CDR3 sequence (DNA): TGTGCCAGCAGTAGGGAAGCAGATACGCAGTATTTT. The genes are TRBV25-1 and TRBJ2-3; D is uncertain. Trimming removed 5 bases at V and 4 bases at J, with 7 bases between. The CDR3 loop spans 12 amino acids. The germline V gene has CDR1 MGHDK and CDR2 SYGVNS.

V and J are TRBV24-1 and TRBJ2-1; 11 nucleotides match TRBD2. Germline assignment: CDR1 KGHDR and CDR2 SFDVKD. The CDR3 contains 15 residues. J gave up 7 bases and V 1 base, and 2 bases lay outside the gene matches. CDR3 sequence: CATSDLLAGVNEQFF. The CDR3 DNA sequence: TGTGCCACCAGTGATTTACTAGCGGGAGTTAATGAGCAGTTCTTC.

J is TRBJ2-7 and V is TRBV12-3 or TRBV12-4; TRBD1 aligns across 7 bases. The junction had 9 bases not matched to a gene; V was cut back by 6 bases and J by 7 bases. The CDR3 runs to 13 residues. The DNA for the CDR3 is TGTGCCAGCAGCCCTGGACAGGAAGGGGAGCAGTACTTC. Translation gives CASSPGQEGEQYF.

This clonotype turned up a few times. CDR3 region: CASLAPGAIEQYF. The DNA of the CDR3 is TGTGCCAGCCTTGCTCCAGGTGCTATCGAGCAGTACTTC. The genes are TRBV6-1 and TRBJ2-7; D remains unclear. CDR1 MNHNS and CDR2 SASEGT come from the germline V gene. CDR3 length: 13 residues. V lost 8 bases, J lost 6 bases, and 17 bases lay in between.

The chain couples TRBV7-2 to TRBJ1-4; D is perhaps TRBD1 (5 bases). Germline CDR1 and CDR2: SGHTA and FQGNSA. Trimming cost V 2 bases and J 7 bases, with 20 bases left between them. The CDR3 has 17 residues. CDR3 nucleotides: TGTGCCAGCAGCTTAAAGGCGGGGGGGGAGGGAAGTGAAAAACTGTTTTTT. It encodes CASSLKAGGEGSEKLFF.

This clonotype turned up a few times. V usage is TRBV20-1 and J usage is TRBJ2-5; no firm D call. The CDR3 runs 13 residues. Germline CDR1 reads DFQATT; CDR2 reads SNEGSKA (reference sequence). Here the CDR3 DNA reads TGCACAACCTCGAGGAGAAAGGGCGAGACCCAGTACTTC. Residues: CTTSRRKGETQYF.

This clonotype was found many times. V is TRBV6-2 or TRBV6-3 and J is TRBJ2-7; 10 bases agree with TRBD2. Per the germline V gene, CDR1 is MNHEY and CDR2 is SVGEGT. The length of the CDR3 is 16 residues. Trimming removed 0 bases from V and 0 bases from J; junction bases left unmatched: 2. Here the CDR3 DNA reads TGTGCCAGCAGTTACTCGGCTAGCGGGAGCTCCTACGAGCAGTACTTC. It codes for CASSYSASGSSYEQYF.

This clonotype has a count of ten or more. This chain uses TRBV18 with TRBJ2-7, with TRBD1 matching 8 bases. The trim removed 6 bases at V and 6 bases at J, leaving 7 bases unmatched. This CDR3 contains 13 residues. Germline assignment: CDR1 KGHSH and CDR2 LQKENI. This CDR3 is CASSQADRGEQYF. The CDR3 DNA follows: TGTGCCAGCTCGCAGGCTGACAGGGGCGAGCAGTACTTC. The full variable domain, completed using reference TRBV18 and TRBJ2-7, is NAGVMQNPRHLVRRRGQEARLRCSPMKGHSHVYWYRQLPEEGLKFMVYLQKENIIDESGMPKERFSAEFPKEGPSILRIQQVVRGDSAAYFCASSQADRGEQYFGPGTRLTVT.

The chain joins TRBV27 to TRBJ1-6, with a tentative D call TRBD1 (6 bases). This CDR3 is 19 amino acids long. The germline CDR1 and CDR2 sequences are MNHEY and SMNVEV (reference sequence). Trimming took 0 bases from V and 4 from J, leaving 19 bases between them. The CDR3 protein is CASSLSPLRQASYNSPLHF. The CDR3 bases are TGTGCCAGCAGTTTATCCCCGCTCCGACAGGCCTCGTATAATTCACCCCTCCACTTT.

This clonotype was seen at least ten times. This chain links TRBV12-3 or TRBV12-4 with TRBJ2-3, with 14 bases lining up with TRBD2. The CDR3 covers 19 residues. Trimming at V came to 3 bases and at J to 0 bases, leaving 8 bases not matched to a gene. CDR3 DNA: TGTGCCAGCAGTTTGTTGCCCGGGACTAGCGGGGGAAGCACAGATACGCAGTATTTT. Its translation is CASSLLPGTSGGSTDTQYF.

This clonotype was recorded many times. The chain recombines TRBV20-1 with TRBJ1-1, with TRBD1 matching over 9 bases. Germline trimming cut 0 bases from V and 9 bases from J; bases unmatched to any gene: 5. CDR3 length equals 13 residues. Germline CDR1 reads DFQATT; CDR2 reads SNEGSKA (reference sequence). The CDR3 DNA follows: TGCAGTGCTAGAGAACAGGGGGCGCGTCAAGCTTTCTTT. Translated: CSAREQGARQAFF.

The V gene is TRBV6-5, the J gene TRBJ1-1; a weak D match, TRBD1 (6 bases). With 2 bases removed from V and 4 bases from J, the gap between germline ends came to 14 bases. Germline CDR1 reads MNHEY; CDR2 reads SVGAGI. The CDR3 has 15 amino acids. The CDR3 coding sequence is TGTGCCAGCAGTTACCGCGTGGGGGGCTGCACTGAAGCTTTCTTT. It translates to CASSYRVGGCTEAFF.

This clonotype was recorded once. The gene calls are TRBV18 and TRBJ2-7, with a tentative D call TRBD1 (6 bases). Germline V lookup: CDR1 KGHSH, CDR2 LQKENI. Trimming stripped 3 bases from V and 4 bases from J, with 13 bases between. This CDR3 comprises 14 residues. CDR3 sequence reads: CASSPGAGDYEQYF. The CDR3 nucleotides read TGTGCCAGCTCACCTGGGGCAGGGGATTACGAGCAGTACTTC.